Sequencing of this T cell receptor (beta chain) was carried out in a study of cytomegalovirus exposure and HLA in healthy donors. CDR3 length: 17 amino acids. The V segment lost 5 bases and the J segment 2 bases; nucleotides outside the gene matches: 11. Germline values: CDR1 SEHNR, CDR2 FQNEAQ (reference sequence). A multiplex PCR was run with 60 Vbeta primers and 13 Jbeta primers. Profiled with immunoSEQ multiplex PCR; TCRdb holds only in-frame clones, not every one. The table has 160,000 or so clones, approximately 80% seen once; the top ten hold 13%. The specimen sequenced was PBMCs. The chain couples TRBV7-9 to TRBJ2-3, with 9 bases fitting TRBD2. The receptor's source is a woman in her fifties or sixties in good health and CMV-seronegative. The DNA of the CDR3 is TGTGCCAGCAGCCGTATTATGGCGGGGGGGAACACAGATACGCAGTATTTT. Translating gives CASSRIMAGGNTDTQYF.